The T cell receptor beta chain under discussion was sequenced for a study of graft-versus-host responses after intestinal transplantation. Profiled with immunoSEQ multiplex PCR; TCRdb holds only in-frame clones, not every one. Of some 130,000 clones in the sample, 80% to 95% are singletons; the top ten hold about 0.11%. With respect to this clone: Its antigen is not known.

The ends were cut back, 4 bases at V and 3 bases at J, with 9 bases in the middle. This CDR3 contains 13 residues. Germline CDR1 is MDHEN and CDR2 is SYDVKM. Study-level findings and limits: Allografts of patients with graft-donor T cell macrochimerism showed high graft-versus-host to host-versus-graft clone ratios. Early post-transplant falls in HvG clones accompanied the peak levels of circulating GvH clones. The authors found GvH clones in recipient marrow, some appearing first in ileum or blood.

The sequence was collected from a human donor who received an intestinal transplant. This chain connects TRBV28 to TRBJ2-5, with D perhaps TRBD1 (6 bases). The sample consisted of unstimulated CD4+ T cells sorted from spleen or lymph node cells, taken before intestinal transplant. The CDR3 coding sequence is TGTGCCAGCAGTTGGGCAGGGGAAGAGACCCAGTACTTC. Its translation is CASSWAGEETQYF.